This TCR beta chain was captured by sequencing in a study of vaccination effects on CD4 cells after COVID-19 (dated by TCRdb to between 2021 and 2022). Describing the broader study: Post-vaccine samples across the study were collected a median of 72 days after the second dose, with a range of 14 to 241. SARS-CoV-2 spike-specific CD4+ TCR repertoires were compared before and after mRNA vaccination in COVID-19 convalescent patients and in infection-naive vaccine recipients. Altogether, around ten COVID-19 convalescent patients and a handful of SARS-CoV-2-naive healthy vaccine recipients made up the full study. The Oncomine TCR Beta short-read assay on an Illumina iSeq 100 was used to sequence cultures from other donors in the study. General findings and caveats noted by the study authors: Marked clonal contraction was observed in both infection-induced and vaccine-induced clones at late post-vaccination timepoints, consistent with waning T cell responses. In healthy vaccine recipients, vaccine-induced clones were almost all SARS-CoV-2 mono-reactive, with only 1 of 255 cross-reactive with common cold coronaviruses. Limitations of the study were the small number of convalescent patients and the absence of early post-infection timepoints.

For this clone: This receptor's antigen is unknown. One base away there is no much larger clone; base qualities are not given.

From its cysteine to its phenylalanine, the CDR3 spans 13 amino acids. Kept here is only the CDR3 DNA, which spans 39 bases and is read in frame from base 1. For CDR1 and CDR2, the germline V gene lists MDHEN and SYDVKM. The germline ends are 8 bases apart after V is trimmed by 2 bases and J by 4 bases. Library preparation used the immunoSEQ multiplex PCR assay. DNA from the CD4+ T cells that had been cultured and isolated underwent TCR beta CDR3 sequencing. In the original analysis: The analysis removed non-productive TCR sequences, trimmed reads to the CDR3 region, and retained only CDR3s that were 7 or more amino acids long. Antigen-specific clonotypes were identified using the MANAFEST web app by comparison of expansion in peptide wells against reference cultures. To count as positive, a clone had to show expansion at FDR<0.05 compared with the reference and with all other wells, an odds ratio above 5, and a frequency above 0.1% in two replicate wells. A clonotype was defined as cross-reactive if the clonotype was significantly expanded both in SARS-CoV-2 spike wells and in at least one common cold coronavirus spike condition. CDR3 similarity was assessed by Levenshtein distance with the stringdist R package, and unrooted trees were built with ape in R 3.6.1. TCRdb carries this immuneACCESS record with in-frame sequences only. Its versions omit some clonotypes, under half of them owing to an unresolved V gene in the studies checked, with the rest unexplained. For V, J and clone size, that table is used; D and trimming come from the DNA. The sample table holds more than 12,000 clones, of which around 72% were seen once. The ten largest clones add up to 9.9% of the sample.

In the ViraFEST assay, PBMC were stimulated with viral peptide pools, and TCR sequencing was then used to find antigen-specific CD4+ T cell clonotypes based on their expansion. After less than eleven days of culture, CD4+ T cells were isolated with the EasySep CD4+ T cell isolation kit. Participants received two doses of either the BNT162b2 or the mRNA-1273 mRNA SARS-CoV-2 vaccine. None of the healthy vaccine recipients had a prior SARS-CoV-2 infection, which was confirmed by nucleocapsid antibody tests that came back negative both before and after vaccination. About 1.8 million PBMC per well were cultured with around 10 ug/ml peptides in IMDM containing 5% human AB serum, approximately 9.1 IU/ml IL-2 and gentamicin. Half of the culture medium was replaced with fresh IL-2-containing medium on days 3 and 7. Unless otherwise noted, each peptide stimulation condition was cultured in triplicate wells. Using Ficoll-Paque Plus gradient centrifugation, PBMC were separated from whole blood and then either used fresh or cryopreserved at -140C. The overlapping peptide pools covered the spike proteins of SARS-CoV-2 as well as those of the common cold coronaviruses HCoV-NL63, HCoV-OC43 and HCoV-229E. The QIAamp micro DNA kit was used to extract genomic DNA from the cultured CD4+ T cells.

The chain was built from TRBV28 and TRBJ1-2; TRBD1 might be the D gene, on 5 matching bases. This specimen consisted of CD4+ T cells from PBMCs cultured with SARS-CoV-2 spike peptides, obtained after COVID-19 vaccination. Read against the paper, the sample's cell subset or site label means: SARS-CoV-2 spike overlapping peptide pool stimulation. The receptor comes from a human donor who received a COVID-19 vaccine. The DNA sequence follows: TGTGCCAGCAGTTTAGGGCAGGGCTATGGCTACACCTTC. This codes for CASSLGQGYGYTF.